This T cell receptor (beta chain) appears in the sequencing data of a study of response to subunit inactivated influenza vaccine. In germline, CDR1 is MNHNS, CDR2 SASEGT. V was trimmed by 3 bases and J by 2 bases, leaving 10 bases between them. The CDR3 spans 14 residues. General observations from the study: Seasonal influenza vaccination, on each occasion, was suggested by the authors to recruit few new T cells.

With respect to this clonotype: Its specificity is unknown.

Via MiXCR, TCRdb re-called the RT-PCR reads, giving one row per CDR3 protein. The sample shows 500,000 or so distinct CDR3 sequences, roughly 9.7% of them seen only once. The sample here was PBMCs from blood, taken 45 days after vaccination. This TCR derives from a man aged 50-60 years who received an inactivated influenza vaccine. The chain carries TRBV6-1 and TRBJ1-1; D remains unclear. CDR3 in amino acids: CASSEGSGNTEAFF. CDR3 nucleotides: TGTGCCAGCAGTGAGGGTTCGGGTAACACTGAAGCTTTCTTT.